Following are 10 T cell receptor beta chains from one sample sequenced in a study of post-analysis software for immune sequencing data. Unique molecular identifiers were built into the TCR beta cDNA libraries. MiXCR was run by TCRdb on the PCR reads, yielding one entry per CDR3 protein. This sample yields 250,000 to 300,000 distinct CDR3 sequences, of which roughly a third are seen a single time; under 5% belongs to the top ten. The antigens of these receptors remain unknown. General observations from the study: Compared with controls, patients had more of five or six TRBV segments, including TRBV5-6, TRBV5-1 and TRBV20-1.

The sequencing input was blood. The source of these receptors is a girl aged 10 to 17 with multiple sclerosis.

This clonotype was recorded many times. The chain employs TRBV6-5 and TRBJ1-1, with D unclear. The ends were cut back, 0 bases at V and 3 bases at J, with 17 bases in the middle. There are 17 residues in the CDR3. Germline V gene sequence: CDR1 MNHEY, CDR2 SVGAGI. The CDR3 region is CASSYSDLEFGDTEAFF. The CDR3 DNA sequence: TGTGCCAGCAGTTACTCGGATTTGGAATTCGGGGACACTGAAGCTTTCTTT.

In the case of this clonotype: A much larger clone lies one base from this, so it may be a read error. V gene TRBV14 combines with J gene TRBJ2-1; 8 positions agree with TRBD2. The CDR3 covers 19 residues. CDR1 is SGHDN, CDR2 FVKESK, per germline. CDR3 DNA sequence: TGTGCCAGCAGCCAAGAATCTAGCGGGCACTCAAGCTCCTACGATGAGCAGTTCTTC. As protein: CASSQESSGHSSSYDEQFF.

In this sample, this clonotype turned up a few times. The chain recombines TRBV14 with TRBJ2-5; 8 nucleotides match TRBD2. There are 15 residues in the CDR3. The germline gives CDR1 SGHDN, CDR2 FVKESK. V lost 1 base to trimming and J lost 1 base; unmatched junction nucleotides: 2. CDR3 amino acids: CASSQAGGIQETQYF. The CDR3 DNA is TGTGCCAGCAGCCAAGCGGGGGGGATCCAAGAGACCCAGTACTTC.

This clonotype was found a few times. The rearrangement links TRBV20-1 to TRBJ1-1; maybe TRBD1 (6 bases). This CDR3 region has 14 residues. Germline loops: CDR1 DFQATT, CDR2 SNEGSKA (reference sequence). V was cut by 4 bases and J by 5 bases, with 17 bases left in between. CDR3 loop: CSAKGSGARTEAFF. CDR3 in DNA: TGCAGTGCTAAGGGGTCGGGGGCGAGGACTGAAGCTTTCTTT.

This clonotype has a count of ten or more. CDR3 DNA sequence: TGCGCCAGCGGACAGTCCTATAATTCACCCCTCCACTTT. Its translation is CASGQSYNSPLHF. This chain joins TRBV5-1 and TRBJ1-6; perhaps TRBD1 as D (6 bases). This CDR3 comprises 13 residues. Germline V gene data show CDR1 as SGHRS and CDR2 as YFSETQ. Deletions cut 7 bases from V and 1 base from J, with 6 bases between.

The chain has TRBV20-1 and TRBJ2-7; 13 nucleotides align to TRBD2. This CDR3 region has 15 residues. Germline trimming cut 5 bases from V and 3 bases from J; bases unmatched to any gene: 7. The germline CDR1 and CDR2 sequences are DFQATT and SNEGSKA (reference sequence). The CDR3 sequence: CSALPGLAGIYEQYF. For the CDR3, the DNA is TGCAGTGCTCTACCGGGACTAGCGGGAATCTACGAGCAGTACTTC.

This clonotype was counted many times. This sequence joins TRBV29-1 and TRBJ2-1, with D maybe TRBD2 (6 bases). The CDR3 consists of 13 residues. The V and J ends lost 0 bases and 9 bases respectively, with 12 bases between them. CDR1 is SQVTM and CDR2 is ANQGSEA in the germline V gene. The CDR3 protein is CSVEDGGGFEQFF. The CDR3 nucleotides read TGCAGCGTTGAAGATGGGGGAGGCTTTGAGCAGTTCTTC.

This clonotype was recorded at least ten times. The V and J genes are TRBV4-1 and TRBJ2-5, with D uncertain. The CDR3 covers 15 residues. The V and J ends lost 1 base and 1 base respectively, with 10 bases between them. Per germline, CDR1 MGHRA and CDR2 YSYEKL. The CDR3 DNA reads as TGCGCCAGCAGCCAAGGAAAGAGCGCCCAAGAGACCCAGTACTTC. Translating it yields CASSQGKSAQETQYF.

The genes are TRBV18 and TRBJ1-5, with unresolved D. V was clipped by 4 bases and J by 1 base, with 8 bases between them. The CDR3 length is 14 residues. CDR1 and CDR2 (germline): KGHSH, LQKENI. CDR3 DNA: TGTGCCAGCTCACTATCGGGAAGCAATCAGCCCCAGCATTTT. As protein: CASSLSGSNQPQHF.

This clonotype occurred many times. V gene TRBV20-1 combines with J gene TRBJ2-3; D uncertain. From germline, CDR1 is DFQATT and CDR2 SNEGSKA (reference sequence). CDR3 length equals 9 residues. Trimming took 4 bases from V and 8 from J, leaving 4 bases between them. The CDR3 reads CSAKTTQYF. The CDR3 DNA reads TGCAGTGCTAAAACTACGCAGTATTTT.